These T cell receptor beta chains were read from a single sample in a study of blood T cell repertoires in COVID-19. The assay was immunoSEQ multiplex PCR, and TCRdb's table has in-frame clones only and misses some. The sample contains approximately 670,000 clones, around 90% of which appear only once. The source material was peripheral blood. The source of these receptors is a woman aged 18-35 years with acute or convalescent COVID-19. Each CDR3 is given with its conserved first and last residue.

>TRBJ2-7|TRBV7-9
CASSSTGDLYEQYF
>TRBJ1-4|TRBV9
CASSSSDRGNEKLFF
>TRBJ1-2|TRBV5-1
CASSLNRVDYGYTF
>TRBJ2-1|TRBV9
CASSERTSGGNEQFF
>TRBJ2-3|TRBV29-1
CSVEDPQRASTDTQYF
>TRBJ1-5|TRBV7-8
CASSQAEFQPQHF
>TRBJ2-1|TRBV4-3
CASSPRWGVEGEQFF
>TRBJ1-4|TRBV3-1/TRBV3-2
CASSHYTGGDNEKLFF
>TRBJ2-3|TRBV29-1
CSVERGLAKGPDTQYF
>TRBJ2-7|TRBV7-2
CASSLQGVGSSYEQYF